Shown below are 30 T cell receptor beta chains from a single sample sequenced in a study of cytotoxic CD8 clonotypes in ibrutinib-treated CLL (dated by TCRdb to about 2021). The method was the immunoSEQ multiplex PCR assay. TCRdb holds this immuneACCESS table with in-frame rearrangements only. Some clones are missing; in checked studies, unresolved V genes explain under half, and the rest has no known cause. The sample table holds roughly 63,000 clones, of which less than 60% were seen once. Roughly 14% of the sample is held by the ten biggest clonotypes. The sample's time point label, in plain terms: approximately eleven months on ibrutinib. The sample in question was PBMCs, obtained after 12 months of ibrutinib treatment. The receptors were gathered from a human donor with chronic lymphocytic leukemia.

The rearrangement links TRBV7-6 to TRBJ1-1; 9 bases are shared with TRBD1. Trimming removed 1 base from V and 2 bases from J; junction bases left unmatched: 2. Germline V gene data show CDR1 as SGHVS and CDR2 as FNYEAQ. The CDR3 is 15 amino acids. The CDR3 loop is CASSLVGQGNTEAFF. The DNA of the CDR3 is TGTGCCAGCAGCTTAGTGGGACAGGGCAACACTGAAGCTTTCTTT.

The chain joins TRBV27 to TRBJ2-7; the match to TRBD1 covers 8 bases. The CDR3 covers 14 residues. Germline-derived CDR1 and CDR2 are MNHEY and SMNVEV (reference sequence). V trimming: 6 bases; J trimming: 3 bases; junction bases outside the gene matches: 7. Here the CDR3 DNA reads TGTGCCAGCAGATCCATCGGACAGGGCTACGAGCAGTACGTC. As protein: CASRSIGQGYEQYV.

The chain is built from TRBV6-1 and TRBJ1-5; 8 positions match TRBD1. Germline CDR1 is MNHNS and CDR2 is SASEGT. CDR3 length: 17 amino acids. Germline trimming cut 4 bases from V and 1 base from J; bases unmatched to any gene: 9. The CDR3: CASSGITTGASNQPQHF. CDR3 in DNA: TGTGCCAGCAGTGGGATAACGACAGGGGCAAGCAATCAGCCCCAGCATTTT.

The rearrangement links TRBV6-1 to TRBJ2-3; D gene unclear. CDR3 length: 13 amino acids. Germline-derived CDR1 and CDR2 are MNHNS and SASEGT. V was clipped by 6 bases and J by 1 base, with 8 bases between them. CDR3 loop: CASRPERTDTQYF. The CDR3 bases are TGTGCCAGCAGGCCAGAGCGCACAGATACGCAGTATTTT.

The chain couples TRBV6-1 to TRBJ1-1, with TRBD1 matching 7 bases. The CDR3 consists of 15 residues. Unmatched junction bases numbered 9, after V lost 1 base and J lost 7 bases. Germline CDR1 and CDR2: MNHNS and SASEGT. The CDR3 nucleotides read TGTGCCAGCAGTGAAGTGAAGGCAGGGGGTGGTGAAGCTTTCTTT. This gives the protein CASSEVKAGGGEAFF.

The chain recombines TRBV13 with TRBJ2-3, with 9 nucleotides matching TRBD2. Germline values: CDR1 PRHDT, CDR2 FYEKMQ (reference sequence). The CDR3 spans 17 residues. V gave up 5 bases and J gave up 2 bases; unmatched junction bases: 11. The DNA for the CDR3 is TGTGCCAGCAGCCCCCCCCCTGGCGGGGGGGCCACAGATACGCAGTATTTT. Translated, it gives CASSPPPGGGATDTQYF.

This chain joins TRBV5-1 and TRBJ2-1; D is possibly TRBD2 (7 bases). Trimming took 0 bases from V and 8 from J, leaving 21 bases between them. There are 17 residues in the CDR3. CDR1 is SGHRS and CDR2 is YFSETQ in the germline V gene. CDR3 region: CASSLAGGHTLPDEQFF. The DNA of the CDR3 is TGCGCCAGCAGCTTGGCGGGGGGCCATACCCTCCCCGATGAGCAGTTCTTC.

This clone occurred a few times. The rearrangement links TRBV5-6 to TRBJ2-1, with TRBD1 as a possible D gene (5 bases). Trimming took off 2 bases at V and 10 bases at J, with 10 bases between the two ends. Germline V gene data show CDR1 as SGHDT and CDR2 as YYEEEE. The CDR3 sequence is 12 residues long. Here the CDR3 DNA reads TGTGCCAGCAGCTTATCCAGGGCGGAGCAGTTCTTC. Protein product: CASSLSRAEQFF.

The V and J genes are TRBV7-2 and TRBJ1-2; D ambiguous. CDR1 SGHTA and CDR2 FQGNSA come from the germline V gene. V lost 8 bases to trimming and J lost 7 bases, with 20 bases between them. The CDR3 is 14 residues long. The CDR3 DNA reads TGTGCCAGCGCTTCGACCGGGTCCTCAGCTGGCTACACCTTC. This gives the protein CASASTGSSAGYTF.

The CDR3 bases are TGTGCCAGCTCCTACTGGACGCAGAATTCACCCCTCCACTTT. Residues: CASSYWTQNSPLHF. This chain links TRBV27 with TRBJ1-6, with unresolved D. Trimming pared 8 bases from V and 7 bases from J, leaving 15 bases between. CDR3 length equals 14 residues. Germline CDR1 and CDR2: MNHEY and SMNVEV (reference sequence).

The chain employs TRBV6-1 and TRBJ1-5; TRBD1 aligns across 7 bases. Germline V gene data show CDR1 as MNHNS and CDR2 as SASEGT. V gave up 6 bases and J gave up 1 base; unmatched junction bases: 6. There are 15 residues in the CDR3. In DNA, the CDR3 is TGTGCCAGCAGGATACAACAGGGGAGCAATCAGCCCCAGCATTTT. Translated, it gives CASRIQQGSNQPQHF.

The J gene is TRBJ1-4, the V gene TRBV12-1. TRBV12-1 is assigned pseudogene status. This CDR3 is 17 amino acids long. In DNA, the CDR3 is TGTGCCAGCAGCTCGCCGAACGGGAGATCAACTAATGAAAAACTGTTTTTT. Translation: CASSSPNGRSTNEKLFF.

The chain links TRBV6-1 to TRBJ1-4; unclear D gene. CDR1 is MNHNS and CDR2 is SASEGT in the germline V gene. This CDR3 comprises 16 residues. V gave up 4 bases and J gave up 0 bases, with 12 bases separating them. CDR3 residues: CASSGLLRATNEKLFF. Written as DNA, the CDR3 is TGTGCCAGCAGTGGACTTTTACGTGCAACTAATGAAAAACTGTTTTTT.

This clone was seen just once. The chain carries TRBV15 and TRBJ1-1; TRBD1 matches 7 bases. The V gene's germline CDR1 is LNHNV and CDR2 YYDKDF (reference sequence). The J segment lost 6 bases and the V segment lost 5 bases, leaving 9 bases of the junction unmatched. The CDR3 spans 14 residues. CDR3 sequence reads: CATSDPTGYSEAFF. The CDR3 bases are TGTGCCACCAGCGACCCGACAGGGTACTCTGAAGCTTTCTTT. Full variable domain (rest looked up from reference TRBV15 and TRBJ1-1): DAMVIQNPRYQVTQFGKPVTLSCSQTLNHNVMYWYQQKSSQAPKLLFHYYDKDFNNEADTPDNFQSRRPNTSFCFLDIRSPGLGDTAMYLCATSDPTGYSEAFFGQGTRLTVV.

This chain joins TRBV6-1 and TRBJ2-3, with D possibly matching TRBD1 (6 bases). Trimming left V 6 bases short and J 5 bases short, with 12 bases between. This CDR3 has 13 residues. Germline CDR1 MNHNS, CDR2 SASEGT. CDR3 nucleotides: TGTGCCAGCAGAAGACAGACAGGAGATACGCAGTATTTT. Its translation is CASRRQTGDTQYF.

This chain connects TRBV28 to TRBJ2-7, with 7 bases fitting TRBD2. The CDR3 extends over 16 amino acids. CDR1 is MDHEN and CDR2 is SYDVKM in the germline V gene. V gave up 5 bases and J gave up 5 bases; unmatched junction bases: 15. The CDR3 DNA sequence: TGTGCCAGCAGTAACGCCCTGGGGGGGGTCGACGACGAGCAGTACTTC. This sequence encodes CASSNALGGVDDEQYF.

This clone has at least ten counts. The chain employs TRBV7-9 and TRBJ1-6; D is unresolved. Germline V gives CDR1 SEHNR, CDR2 FQNEAQ (reference sequence). This CDR3 has 15 residues. V was pared by 0 bases and J by 10 bases, with 13 bases between. The CDR3 sequence: CASSLAEREGSPLHF. CDR3 DNA sequence: TGTGCCAGCAGCTTAGCGGAAAGGGAAGGGTCACCCCTCCACTTT.

This clone was recorded at least ten times. The rearrangement links TRBV7-2 to TRBJ2-2; 11 bases are a match to TRBD2. CDR1 and CDR2 (germline): SGHTA, FQGNSA. CDR3 length: 18 residues. V lost 3 bases to trimming and J lost 4 bases; unmatched junction nucleotides: 10. The CDR3 is CASSFVARLAGGTGELFF. The DNA for the CDR3 is TGTGCCAGCAGCTTCGTCGCGCGTCTAGCGGGGGGCACCGGGGAGCTGTTTTTT.

V and J are TRBV27 and TRBJ1-1; 9 bases are a match to TRBD1. The CDR3 length is 14 residues. Per the germline V gene, CDR1 is MNHEY and CDR2 is SMNVEV (reference sequence). The J segment lost 6 bases and the V segment lost 1 base, leaving 3 bases of the junction unmatched. In DNA, the CDR3 is TGTGCCAGCAGTTTATTTCGACAGGGGGCTGAAGCTTTCTTT. This codes for CASSLFRQGAEAFF.

V usage is TRBV7-9 and J usage is TRBJ2-7, with TRBD2 matching over 8 bases. This CDR3 comprises 16 residues. Germline values: CDR1 SEHNR, CDR2 FQNEAQ (reference sequence). V shed 1 base, J shed 3 bases, and the junction held 8 bases outside the gene matches. DNA for the CDR3: TGTGCCAGCAGCTTAGTCGGTCCGGGACTAGTCTACGAGCAGTACTTC. Encoded protein: CASSLVGPGLVYEQYF.

This sequence joins TRBV6-1 and TRBJ2-4; TRBD1 might be the D (6 bases). This CDR3 has 13 residues. Trimming removed 7 bases from V and 7 bases from J, with 14 bases in between. The germline gives CDR1 MNHNS, CDR2 SASEGT. The CDR3 coding sequence is TGTGCCAGCAACTTGGGACAAGGTAACATTCAGTACTTC. Its protein is CASNLGQGNIQYF.

J is TRBJ2-1 and V is TRBV28; 7 nucleotides match TRBD2. This CDR3 has 13 residues. The V gene's germline CDR1 is MDHEN and CDR2 SYDVKM. The V segment lost 10 bases and the J segment 7 bases; nucleotides outside the gene matches: 10. The CDR3 loop is CATGSGGSNEQFF. The CDR3, as DNA: TGTGCCACCGGCTCGGGGGGATCTAATGAGCAGTTCTTC.

This clone was detected a few times. The CDR3 DNA reads TGTGCCAGCAGCCGCACTCGCAATGAGCAGTTCTTC. Translating gives CASSRTRNEQFF. V is TRBV11-2 and J is TRBJ2-1; unclear D gene. The CDR3 runs 12 residues. Deletions cut 5 bases from V and 6 bases from J, with 8 bases between. The germline V gene encodes CDR1 SGHAT and CDR2 FQNNGV.

The DNA of the CDR3 is TGTGCCAGCAGTCCAGGACTAGCGGCCCCCCAAGAGACCCAGTACTTC. Translation gives CASSPGLAAPQETQYF. The V and J genes are TRBV11-2 and TRBJ2-5, with 10 bases matching TRBD2. The CDR3 extends over 16 amino acids. J was trimmed by 1 base and V by 6 bases; bases with no gene match: 8. Germline-derived CDR1 and CDR2 are SGHAT and FQNNGV.

The rearrangement links TRBV2 to TRBJ1-4; D might be TRBD1 (5 bases). The V gene lost 6 bases and the J gene lost 6 bases, with 14 bases spanning the gap. Germline V gene sequence: CDR1 SNHLY, CDR2 FYNNEI. This CDR3 contains 14 residues. This CDR3 is CASRMDKGHEKLFF. DNA for the CDR3: TGTGCCAGCAGAATGGACAAGGGACATGAAAAACTGTTTTTT.

This rearrangement joins TRBV5-1 to TRBJ2-5; D is undetermined. The DNA end favors TRBJ2-7, so the J call may be wrong. CDR3 length equals 15 residues. The germline V gene has CDR1 SGHRS and CDR2 YFSETQ. The CDR3 here is CASSFFDRHPYEQYF. The CDR3 nucleotides read TGCGCCAGCAGCTTCTTTGACCGGCATCCCTACGAGCAGTACTTC.

This clone occurred once. V usage is TRBV29-1 and J usage is TRBJ1-6; 7 bases fit TRBD1. This CDR3 has 13 amino acids. The J segment lost 7 bases and the V segment lost 4 bases, leaving 4 bases of the junction unmatched. In germline, CDR1 is SQVTM, CDR2 ANQGSEA. DNA of the CDR3: TGCAGCGTTGGACAGGGTACAAATTCACCCCTCCACTTT. Encoded protein: CSVGQGTNSPLHF.

This sequence joins TRBV5-8 and TRBJ2-7, with D unresolved. V was trimmed by 0 bases and J by 2 bases, leaving 9 bases between them. Germline loops: CDR1 SGHTS, CDR2 YDEGEE. The CDR3 spans 14 residues. This chain's CDR3 is CASSLVPAAYEQYV. The CDR3 bases are TGTGCCAGCAGCTTGGTCCCCGCCGCCTACGAGCAGTACGTC.

This clone was recorded a few times. The gene calls are TRBV19 and TRBJ1-4; D gene unclear. The V gene's germline CDR1 is LNHDA and CDR2 SQIVND (reference sequence). Trimming stripped 3 bases from V and 2 bases from J, with 13 bases between. The CDR3 is 16 amino acids. The CDR3 coding sequence is TGTGCCAGTAGTATTGCGGGAATAAGGACTAATGAAAAACTGTTTTTT. Protein product: CASSIAGIRTNEKLFF.

The chain carries TRBV28 and TRBJ2-3; 9 bases match TRBD1. CDR3 length: 15 amino acids. The V and J ends lost 7 bases and 6 bases, in that order; junction bases with no gene match: 11. Germline V gives CDR1 MDHEN, CDR2 SYDVKM. The CDR3 coding sequence is TGTGCCAGCACCACCCCGGGACAGGGAGACGATACGCAGTATTTT. Translated: CASTTPGQGDDTQYF.